This T cell receptor (beta chain) was captured by sequencing in a study of cytomegalovirus exposure and HLA in healthy donors. The CDR3 has 15 residues. With V trimmed by 0 bases and J by 6 bases, 8 bases remained unmatched. CDR1 and CDR2 (germline): SGHRS, YFSETQ. PCR employed 60 Vbeta and 13 Jbeta primers. This table comes from immunoSEQ multiplex PCR, and its TCRdb copy is limited to in-frame clones, with some not included. The table shows 150,000 to 200,000 clones, with less than 90% occurring only once. As concerns this clone: The target antigen is unknown.

Study-level points and caveats: In a later analysis, an Asian-associated ancestry cluster reportedly showed fewer N-insertions than the roughly 690-donor mean.

Unrecorded immune exposure was likely among donors, who were nominally healthy when sampled. This clonotype was obtained from a man in his fifties or sixties in good health and CMV-seropositive. V is TRBV5-1 and J is TRBJ1-2, with 7 bases identical to TRBD1. Sequences were obtained from PBMCs. CDR3 residues: CASSLVQGPSHGYTF. CDR3 bases: TGCGCCAGCAGCTTGGTACAGGGGCCTTCCCATGGCTACACCTTC. The full variable domain, completed using reference TRBV5-1 and TRBJ1-2, is KAGVTQTPRYLIKTRGQQVTLSCSPISGHRSVSWYQQTPGQGLQFLFEYFSETQRNKGNFPGRFSGRQFSNSRSEMNVSTLELGDSALYLCASSLVQGPSHGYTFGSGTRLTVV.